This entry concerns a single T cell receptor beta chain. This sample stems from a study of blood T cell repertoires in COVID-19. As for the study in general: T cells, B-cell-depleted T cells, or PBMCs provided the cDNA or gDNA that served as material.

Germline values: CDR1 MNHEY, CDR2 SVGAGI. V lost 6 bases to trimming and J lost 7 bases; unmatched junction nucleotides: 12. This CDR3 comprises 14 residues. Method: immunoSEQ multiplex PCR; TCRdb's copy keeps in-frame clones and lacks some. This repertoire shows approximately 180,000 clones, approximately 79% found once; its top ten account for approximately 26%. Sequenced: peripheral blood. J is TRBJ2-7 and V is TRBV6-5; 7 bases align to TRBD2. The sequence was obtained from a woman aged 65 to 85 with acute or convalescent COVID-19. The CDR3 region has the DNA TGTGCCAGCAGGCCTGGGACTACCTCAGAGGAGCAGTACTTC. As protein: CASRPGTTSEEQYF.